The entry below gives a single T cell receptor beta chain sequence along with its context. Its antigen is not identified. These data belong to a study of Tregs in tolerant kidney transplant recipients. Study results and caveats: Biological reproducibility was not directly addressed, but technical replication error appeared minimal. Activated donor B cell expansion appeared to reveal the most relevant donor-specific TCRbeta repertoire.

The germline CDR1 and CDR2 sequences are SGDLS and YYNGEE. This CDR3 contains 13 residues. The V and J ends lost 2 bases and 6 bases respectively, with 10 bases between them. TCRdb's copy holds only in-frame clones and misses some; the assay was immunoSEQ multiplex PCR. The table shows 100,000 to 130,000 clones, with about 90% occurring only once. Unstimulated Tregs (CD4+CD25+CD127-) and CD4+CD25- non-Tregs were sorted from PBMCs. This TCR was sampled from a human donor who received a combined kidney and bone marrow transplant. Sequencing used CD4+ T cells from blood, obtained before the transplant. The chain has TRBV9 and TRBJ2-3; a possible D gene is TRBD2 (5 bases). CDR3 sequence: CASSVLGADTQYF. Written as DNA, the CDR3 is TGTGCCAGCAGCGTGCTGGGAGCGGATACGCAGTATTTT. Together with reference TRBV9 and TRBJ2-3, the CDR3 gives the full variable domain: DSGVTQTPKHLITATGQRVTLRCSPRSGDLSVYWYQQSLDQGLQFLIQYYNGEERAKGNILERFSAQQFPDLHSELNLSSLELGDSALYFCASSVLGADTQYFGPGTRLTVL.